The 11 T cell receptor beta chains below were found in one sample sequenced in a study of beta chain features in type 1 diabetes. Sequencing targeted expressed TCRB transcripts, as all isolated RNA had been reverse transcribed. Profiling relied on immunoSEQ multiplex PCR, and the TCRdb table lists in-frame clones only, not all of them. The profile covers some 330,000 clones, with more than 9.5% appearing a single time and roughly 0.016% taken by the ten largest. The material sequenced was naive CD4+ T cells from blood. All receptors come from a woman aged 25-40 years in good health.

This clone occurred a few times. The chain is built from TRBV5-4 and TRBJ2-7; TRBD2 aligns across 8 bases. Per the germline V gene, CDR1 is SGHNT and CDR2 is YYREEE (reference sequence). V lost 2 bases, J lost 6 bases, and 13 bases stayed unmatched. The CDR3 totals 16 residues. CDR3 sequence: CASSFVSGLVVVEQYF. The CDR3 coding sequence is TGTGCCAGCAGCTTTGTTTCGGGACTAGTAGTCGTCGAGCAGTACTTC.

The chain carries TRBV4-1 and TRBJ2-1; D not resolved. This CDR3 comprises 15 residues. V was cut by 8 bases and J by 0 bases, with 14 bases left in between. Germline CDR1 reads MGHRA; CDR2 reads YSYEKL. CDR3 DNA sequence: TGCGCCAGCCGCCGAATGGCTGTCTCCTACAATGAGCAGTTCTTC. It is translated as CASRRMAVSYNEQFF.

The table lists this clone with a few counts. This chain uses TRBV5-1 with TRBJ2-7; possible D gene TRBD2, 5 bases. Trimming left V 1 base short and J 4 bases short, with 6 bases between. The CDR3 runs 12 residues. CDR1 and CDR2 from the germline V gene are SGHRS and YFSETQ. CDR3 sequence: CASSLRGYEQYF. The CDR3 coding sequence is TGCGCCAGCAGCTTGAGAGGGTACGAGCAGTACTTC.

The V gene is TRBV9, the J gene TRBJ2-5, with 10 positions matching TRBD2. J was trimmed by 2 bases and V by 0 bases; bases with no gene match: 4. The CDR3 totals 16 residues. Germline V gene sequence: CDR1 SGDLS, CDR2 YYNGEE. DNA for the CDR3: TGTGCCAGCAGCGTAGGGGCTAGCGGGAGTCAAGAGACCCAGTACTTC. Translation gives CASSVGASGSQETQYF.

This chain joins TRBV9 and TRBJ1-1; 7 bases align to TRBD1. Trimming cost V 0 bases and J 1 base; bases outside gene matches: 3. This CDR3 contains 15 residues. Germline CDR1 is SGDLS and CDR2 is YYNGEE. The CDR3 nucleotides read TGTGCCAGCAGCGTAGAGGGGGCAGGGAACACTGAAGCTTTCTTT. Protein product: CASSVEGAGNTEAFF.

V is TRBV9 and J is TRBJ2-1; 10 nucleotides match TRBD2. Germline CDR1 SGDLS, CDR2 YYNGEE. The CDR3 runs 17 residues. The trim removed 2 bases at V and 2 bases at J, leaving 7 bases unmatched. The CDR3 DNA sequence: TGTGCCAGCAGCGTGGCCCTCGGACTAGCGGCCTACAATGAGCAGTTCTTC. Encoded protein: CASSVALGLAAYNEQFF.

The chain joins TRBV7-9 to TRBJ1-5, with D possibly being TRBD1 (5 bases). Germline loops: CDR1 SEHNR, CDR2 FQNEAQ (reference sequence). V gave up 5 bases and J gave up 0 bases, with 14 bases separating them. The CDR3 sequence is 16 residues long. Here the CDR3 DNA reads TGTGCCAGCAGCCGCTGGGAAGGGGCTAGCAATCAGCCCCAGCATTTT. Amino acid sequence: CASSRWEGASNQPQHF. Using reference TRBV7-9 and TRBJ1-5 for the parts outside the CDR3, the full variable domain is DTGVSQNPRHKITKRGQNVTFRCDPISEHNRLYWYRQTLGQGPEFLTYFQNEAQLEKSRLLSDRFSAERPKGSFSTLEIQRTEQGDSAMYLCASSRWEGASNQPQHFGDGTRLSIL.

The V gene is TRBV15, the J gene TRBJ2-2; 7 positions agree with TRBD2. CDR1 and CDR2 from the germline V gene are LNHNV and YYDKDF (reference sequence). CDR3 length: 19 amino acids. V dropped 2 bases and J dropped 1; count of bases not matched to a gene: 13. CDR3 residues: CATSRKGTSASLNTGELFF. In DNA form, the CDR3 reads TGTGCCACCAGCAGAAAAGGAACTAGCGCATCTTTGAACACCGGGGAGCTGTTTTTT. Drawing the rest from reference TRBV15 and TRBJ2-2, the complete variable domain is DAMVIQNPRYQVTQFGKPVTLSCSQTLNHNVMYWYQQKSSQAPKLLFHYYDKDFNNEADTPDNFQSRRPNTSFCFLDIRSPGLGDTAMYLCATSRKGTSASLNTGELFFGEGSRLTVL.

V usage is TRBV25-1 and J usage is TRBJ1-1, with TRBD1 as a possible D gene (6 bases). Germline lookup yields CDR1 MGHDK and CDR2 SYGVNS. CDR3 length equals 15 residues. Deletions cut 3 bases from V and 7 bases from J, with 18 bases between. CDR3 sequence (DNA): TGTGCCAGCAGTGATCTCGGGGGGCGCGAGGGTGAAGCTTTCTTT. As protein: CASSDLGGREGEAFF.

The count of this clone is one. The CDR3 DNA sequence: TGTGCCAGCAGCTTAGTTGGTGCACTAGCCGCTCGCGCCGGGGAGCTGTTTTTT. The encoded protein is CASSLVGALAARAGELFF. The V call is TRBV7-9, the J call TRBJ2-2, with TRBD2 as a possible D gene (6 bases). Germline V gene data show CDR1 as SEHNR and CDR2 as FQNEAQ (reference sequence). CDR3 size: 18 residues. The germline V and J ends were trimmed by 1 base and 6 bases, with 21 bases remaining between them.

The chain employs TRBV29-1 and TRBJ2-1; tentative D call: TRBD1 (5 bases). Trimming stripped 4 bases from V and 2 bases from J, with 18 bases between. Germline V CDR1 and CDR2: SQVTM, ANQGSEA. This CDR3 region has 16 residues. The CDR3 reads CSVGGLRRSTYNEQFF. The CDR3 DNA follows: TGCAGCGTTGGGGGCCTGCGGCGATCGACCTACAATGAGCAGTTCTTC.